The next 18 T cell receptor beta chains were all read from a single sample in a study of somatic mutations in cytotoxic T cells in rheumatoid arthritis. Repertoires were generated with immunoSEQ multiplex PCR, while TCRdb's copy carries only in-frame clones and drops some. The table shows roughly 4,500 clones, with approximately 77% occurring only once. The sample comprised CD8+ T cells sorted from blood. The receptor set was obtained from an adult with rheumatoid arthritis.

The V gene is TRBV4-3, the J gene TRBJ1-5; D gene ambiguous. Trimming pared 4 bases from V and 8 bases from J, leaving 12 bases between. The CDR3 totals 13 residues. The germline V gene encodes CDR1 LGHNA and CDR2 YSLEER. The CDR3 protein is CASSPGLGKPQHF. CDR3 DNA: TGCGCCAGCAGCCCGGGCCTCGGGAAGCCCCAGCATTTT.

Only a few counts were recorded for this clone. V usage is TRBV6-1 and J usage is TRBJ1-6, with TRBD1 matching over 7 bases. The V segment lost 6 bases and the J segment 8 bases; nucleotides outside the gene matches: 13. The CDR3 runs to 16 residues. CDR1 MNHNS and CDR2 SASEGT come from the germline V gene. The CDR3 sequence is CASREISGTVYSPLHF. The CDR3 coding sequence is TGTGCCAGCAGAGAAATATCCGGGACAGTCTATTCACCCCTCCACTTT.

This clone was counted between two and nine times. This sequence joins TRBV7-2 and TRBJ2-7, with unresolved D. CDR3 length equals 14 residues. Trimming took 1 base from V and 6 from J, leaving 13 bases between them. Germline V gives CDR1 SGHTA, CDR2 FQGNSA. This CDR3 reads CASSLEAVRREQYF. Here the CDR3 DNA reads TGTGCCAGCAGCTTAGAGGCGGTCAGGCGCGAGCAGTACTTC. Combining the CDR3 with reference TRBV7-2 and TRBJ2-7 gives the whole variable domain GAGVSQSPSNKVTEKGKDVELRCDPISGHTALYWYRQSLGQGLEFLIYFQGNSAPDKSGLPSDRFSAERTGGSVSTLTIQRTQQEDSAVYLCASSLEAVRREQYFGPGTRLTVT.

The gene calls are TRBV7-9 and TRBJ1-2; TRBD1 might be the D (5 bases). V was clipped by 5 bases and J by 8 bases, with 18 bases between them. The CDR3 spans 14 residues. Looked up from germline, CDR1 is SEHNR and CDR2 is FQNEAQ (reference sequence). The CDR3 coding sequence is TGTGCCAGCAGCCCCGGGACCACACTGGAGGGCTACACCTTC. Protein: CASSPGTTLEGYTF.

The chain has TRBV5-1 and TRBJ2-3; unclear D gene. This CDR3 region has 12 residues. Germline lookup yields CDR1 SGHRS and CDR2 YFSETQ. Trimming stripped 0 bases from V and 4 bases from J, with 3 bases between. The CDR3 protein is CASSLEPDTQYF. CDR3 DNA sequence: TGCGCCAGCAGCTTGGAGCCAGATACGCAGTATTTT.

The V call is TRBV5-1, the J call TRBJ2-7; TRBD1 might be the D (6 bases). V lost 5 bases and J lost 5, with 17 bases in between. Germline V lookup: CDR1 SGHRS, CDR2 YFSETQ. The CDR3 is made up of 14 amino acids. As DNA, the CDR3 is TGCGCCAGCAGACCCGGGGCAGGGGTTAACGAGCAGTACTTC. It is translated as CASRPGAGVNEQYF.

The chain joins TRBV4-1 to TRBJ2-5; 9 bases align to TRBD2. Unmatched junction bases numbered 8, after V lost 11 bases and J lost 4 bases. Germline-derived CDR1 and CDR2 are MGHRA and YSYEKL. The length of the CDR3 is 13 residues. CDR3 in amino acids: CASKASGAETQYF. CDR3 nucleotides: TGCGCCTCCAAGGCTAGCGGGGCAGAGACCCAGTACTTC.

This clone was found once. The V gene is TRBV27, the J gene TRBJ2-5; 11 nucleotides line up with TRBD2. The CDR3 length is 18 residues. In germline, CDR1 is MNHEY, CDR2 SMNVEV (reference sequence). V lost 6 bases, J lost 0 bases, and 12 bases stayed unmatched. The CDR3 nucleotides are TGTGCCAGCAGGGCCGGGACTAGCGGCCTTCCGTACCAAGAGACCCAGTACTTC. This sequence encodes CASRAGTSGLPYQETQYF.

This chain joins TRBV6-6 and TRBJ2-1; 8 nucleotides align to TRBD2. Germline assignment: CDR1 MNHNY and CDR2 SVGAGI (reference sequence). After removal of 2 bases from V and 7 bases from J, the junction contained 7 bases not matched to a gene. This CDR3 has 15 amino acids. CDR3 residues: CASSYERGTGNEQFF. In DNA form, the CDR3 reads TGTGCCAGCAGTTACGAGCGGGGGACGGGGAATGAGCAGTTCTTC.

Written as DNA, the CDR3 is TGTGCCAGCTTTGGGGGGGAAGCTTTCTTT. This encodes CASFGGEAFF. V and J are TRBV7-2 and TRBJ1-1, with a weak D call TRBD1 (5 bases). Trimming removed 8 bases from V and 8 bases from J, with 9 bases in between. The CDR3 has 10 residues. The germline CDR1 and CDR2 sequences are SGHTA and FQGNSA. The whole variable domain, filled in from reference TRBV7-2 and TRBJ1-1, reads GAGVSQSPSNKVTEKGKDVELRCDPISGHTALYWYRQSLGQGLEFLIYFQGNSAPDKSGLPSDRFSAERTGGSVSTLTIQRTQQEDSAVYLCASFGGEAFFGQGTRLTVV.

The chain couples TRBV5-6 to TRBJ2-6, with 7 bases fitting TRBD1. This CDR3 comprises 15 residues. V lost 2 bases and J lost 2; bases outside the gene matches: 1. Per germline, CDR1 SGHDT and CDR2 YYEEEE. For the CDR3, the DNA is TGTGCCAGCAGCTTTACAGGGGCTGGGGCCAACGTCCTGACTTTC. It is translated as CASSFTGAGANVLTF.

Within the sample, this clone is medium-sized (0.01 to 0.1%). J is TRBJ1-3 and V is TRBV29-1; the D gene is possibly TRBD1 (6 bases). Per germline, CDR1 SQVTM and CDR2 ANQGSEA. The CDR3 runs 15 residues. With 6 bases removed from V and 3 bases from J, the gap between germline ends came to 18 bases. The CDR3 spells CSVPGGGADGNTIYF. CDR3 nucleotide sequence: TGCAGCGTCCCCGGTGGGGGGGCGGATGGAAACACCATATATTTT.

The CDR3 coding sequence is TGTGCCAGCAGCCAAGTTGGGGGGCGGGACGAGCAGTACTTC. Translated: CASSQVGGRDEQYF. The chain links TRBV7-3 to TRBJ2-7; D may correspond to TRBD1 or TRBD2 (6 bases each). Trimming shortened V by 5 bases and J by 5 bases, and 16 bases separated the two germline ends. The CDR3 has 14 residues. Looked up from germline, CDR1 is SGHTA and CDR2 is FQGTGA.

This clone is judged medium-sized. V usage is TRBV6-5 and J usage is TRBJ2-7; unclear D gene. The ends were cut back, 2 bases at V and 2 bases at J, with 10 bases in the middle. Germline V gene data show CDR1 as MNHEY and CDR2 as SVGAGI. This CDR3 spans 14 amino acids. CDR3 sequence (DNA): TGTGCCAGCAGTTACGGACGGAAGCCCTACGAGCAGTACTTC. Its protein is CASSYGRKPYEQYF.

The CDR3 sequence is CASSSTTENIQYF. The CDR3 DNA reads TGTGCCAGCAGCTCGACAACCGAAAACATTCAGTACTTC. The chain couples TRBV7-9 to TRBJ2-4; no clear D. This CDR3 has 13 amino acids. Germline CDR1 is SEHNR and CDR2 is FQNEAQ (reference sequence). V lost 4 bases and J lost 5, with 9 bases in between.

This clone was recorded only once. As DNA, the CDR3 is TGTGCCAGCAGTGAATGGGTAGATTTAGGCACAGATACGCAGTATTTT. Translating gives CASSEWVDLGTDTQYF. The rearrangement joins TRBV2 to TRBJ2-3, with D unclear. V dropped 2 bases and J dropped 1 base, with 13 bases sitting between them. Germline V lookup: CDR1 SNHLY, CDR2 FYNNEI. The CDR3 has 16 amino acids.

The CDR3 loop reads CASSLYRGQETQYF. The CDR3, as DNA: TGTGCCAGCAGTTTATATCGGGGCCAAGAGACCCAGTACTTC. The chain carries TRBV27 and TRBJ2-5, with D possibly matching TRBD2 (5 bases). The CDR3 is made up of 14 amino acids. Germline V gene lookup returns CDR1 MNHEY and CDR2 SMNVEV (reference sequence). With 1 base removed from V and 1 base from J, the gap between germline ends came to 7 bases.

By sample fraction, this clone is hyperexpanded. The chain links TRBV23-1 to TRBJ1-5; 8 bases map to TRBD1. TRBV23-1 is labeled an ORF, and its function is uncertain. The J segment lost 1 base and the V segment lost 7 bases, leaving 12 bases of the junction unmatched. The CDR3 sequence is 17 residues long. The CDR3 DNA sequence: TGCGCCAGCACCCCCTCGGGACAGGTGAAAAGCAATCAGCCCCAGCATTTT. Translation gives CASTPSGQVKSNQPQHF.